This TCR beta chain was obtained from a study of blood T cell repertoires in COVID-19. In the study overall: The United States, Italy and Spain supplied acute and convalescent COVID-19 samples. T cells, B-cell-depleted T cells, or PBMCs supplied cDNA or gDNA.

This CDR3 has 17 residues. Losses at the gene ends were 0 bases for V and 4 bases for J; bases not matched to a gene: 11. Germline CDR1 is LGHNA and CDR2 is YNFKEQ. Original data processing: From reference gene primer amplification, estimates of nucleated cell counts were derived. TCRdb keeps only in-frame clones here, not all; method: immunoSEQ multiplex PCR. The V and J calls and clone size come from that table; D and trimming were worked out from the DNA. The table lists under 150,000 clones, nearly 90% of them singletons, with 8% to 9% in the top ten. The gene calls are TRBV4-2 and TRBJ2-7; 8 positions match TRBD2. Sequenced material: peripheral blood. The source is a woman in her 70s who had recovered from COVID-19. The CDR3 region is CASSQDPSSGSGYEQYF. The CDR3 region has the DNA TGTGCCAGCAGCCAAGACCCTTCAAGCGGGAGCGGGTACGAGCAGTACTTC.